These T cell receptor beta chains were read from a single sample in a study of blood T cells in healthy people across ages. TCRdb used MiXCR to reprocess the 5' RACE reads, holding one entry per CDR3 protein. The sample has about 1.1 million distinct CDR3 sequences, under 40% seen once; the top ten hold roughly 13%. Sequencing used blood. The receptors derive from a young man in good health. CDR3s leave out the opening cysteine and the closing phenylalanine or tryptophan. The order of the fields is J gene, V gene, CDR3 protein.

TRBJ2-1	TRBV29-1	SVGQQIYNEQF
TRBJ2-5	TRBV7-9	ASSLFLRASGHNEQY
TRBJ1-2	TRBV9	ASGGNGYT
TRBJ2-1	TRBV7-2	ASTLNKGAGEQF
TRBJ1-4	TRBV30	AWSRPPDGSTNEKLF
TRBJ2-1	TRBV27	ASSPPTGYYDEQF
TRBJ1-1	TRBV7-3	ASSLTGRGRRTEAF
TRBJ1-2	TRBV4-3	ASSHQGYYGYT
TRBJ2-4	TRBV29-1	SVGGGDLAKNIQY
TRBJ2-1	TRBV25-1	ASREGHGNFYNEQF
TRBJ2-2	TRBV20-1	SASPGQGMGGELF
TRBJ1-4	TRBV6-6	ASRGQGGVEKLF
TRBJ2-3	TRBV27	ASWDVDTPTDTQY
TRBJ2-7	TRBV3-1	ASSQVGDPESYEQY
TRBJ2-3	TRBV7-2	ASSPGDLTDTQY
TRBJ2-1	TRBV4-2	ASSQVAQGSNEQF
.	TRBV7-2	ASSLGLRSNEQY
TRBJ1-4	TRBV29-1	SAEDPHDRGQREKLF
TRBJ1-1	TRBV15	ATGGSTEAF
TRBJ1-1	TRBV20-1	SARFTPNTEAF
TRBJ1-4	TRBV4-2	ASSQGLRDEKLF
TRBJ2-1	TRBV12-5	ASGLNGRMPNNEQF
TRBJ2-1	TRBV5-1	ASSWGAEQF
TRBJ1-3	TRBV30	AWRRYSRGSGNTIY
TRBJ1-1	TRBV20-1	SAGDRNTEAF
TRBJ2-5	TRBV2	ASRQDLNQETQY
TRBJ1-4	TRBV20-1	SARPPDSFNEKLF
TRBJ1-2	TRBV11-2	ASSLGRAEPNYGYT
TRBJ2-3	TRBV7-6	ASSSGGGKSSTDTQY
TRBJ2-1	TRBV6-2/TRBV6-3	ASDTHPNNEQF
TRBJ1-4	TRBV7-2	ASSLIVAEKLF
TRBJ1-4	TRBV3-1	ASSQGLIYNEKLF
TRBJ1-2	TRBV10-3	ATRTDVRGYT
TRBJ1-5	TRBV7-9	ASSLARAGGPSSNQPQH
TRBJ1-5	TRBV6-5	ASSYSRWGNLPQH
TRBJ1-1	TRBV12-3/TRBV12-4	ASSLARESNTEAF